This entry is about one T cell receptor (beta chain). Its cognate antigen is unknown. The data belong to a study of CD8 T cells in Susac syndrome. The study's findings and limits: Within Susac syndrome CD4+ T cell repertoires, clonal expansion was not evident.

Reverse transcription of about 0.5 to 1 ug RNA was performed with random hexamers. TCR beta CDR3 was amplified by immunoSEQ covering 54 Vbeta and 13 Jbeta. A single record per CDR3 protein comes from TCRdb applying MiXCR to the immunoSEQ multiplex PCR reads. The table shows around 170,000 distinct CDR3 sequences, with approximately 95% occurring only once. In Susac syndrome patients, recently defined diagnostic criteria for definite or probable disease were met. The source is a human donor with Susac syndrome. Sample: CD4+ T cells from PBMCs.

The CDR3 here is CASSLLSGTGPGANVLTF. As DNA, the CDR3 is TGTGCCAGCAGTTTACTATCAGGGACAGGGCCTGGGGCCAACGTCCTGACTTTC. V is TRBV12-3 or TRBV12-4 and J is TRBJ2-6, with TRBD1 matching over 9 bases. The CDR3 totals 18 residues. V shed 2 bases and J 2 bases; nucleotides not matched to a gene: 7.